The T cell receptor (beta chain) under discussion was sequenced for a study of cytomegalovirus exposure and HLA in healthy donors. This clone was seen a single time. Its cognate antigen is unknown. Other DNA sequences of this sample code for an identical CDR3. The primer mix had 60 Vbeta and 13 Jbeta primers. TCRdb's copy holds only in-frame clones and misses some; the assay was immunoSEQ multiplex PCR. The table lists over 200,000 clones, more than 70% of them singletons. The CDR3 spans 11 residues. Germline CDR1 is DFQATT and CDR2 is SNEGSKA (reference sequence). Study observations and caveats: According to an earlier analysis, most TCR beta V segments yielded productive rearrangements about 87% or about 30% of the time. Among CMV-associated TCR beta chains, most appeared HLA-restricted in a later analysis.

Material: PBMCs. This receptor was obtained from a human donor in good health. This sequence joins TRBV20-1 and TRBJ1-2; 8 nucleotides agree with TRBD1. CDR3 nucleotides: TGCGCAGGGGGCCATTACTATGGCTACACCTTC. Translating gives CAGGHYYGYTF.